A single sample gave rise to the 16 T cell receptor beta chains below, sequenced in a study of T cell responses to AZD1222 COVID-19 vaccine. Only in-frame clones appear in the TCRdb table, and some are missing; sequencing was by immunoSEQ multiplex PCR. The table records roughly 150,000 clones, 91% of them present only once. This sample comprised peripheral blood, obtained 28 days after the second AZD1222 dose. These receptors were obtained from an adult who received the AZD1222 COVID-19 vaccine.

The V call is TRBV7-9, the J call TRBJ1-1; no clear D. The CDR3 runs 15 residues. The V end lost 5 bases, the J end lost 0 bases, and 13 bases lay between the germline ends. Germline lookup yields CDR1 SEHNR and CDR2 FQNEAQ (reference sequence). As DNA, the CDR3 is TGTGCCAGCAGCGCAGACGGCTCCTTGAACACTGAAGCTTTCTTT. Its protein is CASSADGSLNTEAFF.

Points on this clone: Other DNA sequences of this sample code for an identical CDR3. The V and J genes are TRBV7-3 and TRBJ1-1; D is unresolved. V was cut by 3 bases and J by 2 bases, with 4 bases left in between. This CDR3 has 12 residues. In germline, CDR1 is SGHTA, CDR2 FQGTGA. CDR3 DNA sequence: TGTGCCAGCAGCTTTGGAAACACTGAAGCTTTCTTT. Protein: CASSFGNTEAFF.

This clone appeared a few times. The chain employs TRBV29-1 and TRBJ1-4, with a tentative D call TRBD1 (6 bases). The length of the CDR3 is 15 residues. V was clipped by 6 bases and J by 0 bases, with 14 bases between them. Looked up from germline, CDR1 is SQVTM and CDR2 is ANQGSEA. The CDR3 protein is CSVLYRESTNEKLFF. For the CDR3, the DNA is TGCAGCGTACTCTACAGGGAGTCAACTAATGAAAAACTGTTTTTT. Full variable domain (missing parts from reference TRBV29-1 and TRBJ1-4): SAVISQKPSRDICQRGTSLTIQCQVDSQVTMMFWYRQQPGQSLTLIATANQGSEATYESGFVIDKFPISRPNLTFSTLTVSNMSPEDSSIYLCSVLYRESTNEKLFFGSGTQLSVL.

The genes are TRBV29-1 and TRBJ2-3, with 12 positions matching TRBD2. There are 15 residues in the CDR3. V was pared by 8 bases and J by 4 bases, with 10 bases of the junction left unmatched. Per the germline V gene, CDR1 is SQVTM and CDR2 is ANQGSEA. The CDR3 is CSTATSGGPSDTQYF. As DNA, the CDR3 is TGCAGCACCGCGACTAGCGGGGGCCCCTCAGATACGCAGTATTTT.

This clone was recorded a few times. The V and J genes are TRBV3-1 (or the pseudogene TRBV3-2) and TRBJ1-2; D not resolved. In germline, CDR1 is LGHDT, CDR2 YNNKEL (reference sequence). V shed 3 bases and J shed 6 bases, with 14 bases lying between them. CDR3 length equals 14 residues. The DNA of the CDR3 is TGTGCCAGCAGCCAGGGGAGCACTCTCAATGGCTACACCTTC. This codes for CASSQGSTLNGYTF.

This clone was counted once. The CDR3 here is CASSLASWSVGTQYF. The CDR3 nucleotides are TGTGCCAGCAGCTTAGCCTCGTGGAGTGTCGGTACGCAGTATTTT. The chain recombines TRBV7-6 with TRBJ2-3; D is uncertain. V lost 0 bases and J 8 bases, leaving 15 bases between the germline ends. CDR1 and CDR2 from the germline V gene are SGHVS and FNYEAQ. This CDR3 has 15 residues. Full variable domain (rest looked up from reference TRBV7-6 and TRBJ2-3): GAGVSQSPRYKVTKRGQDVALRCDPISGHVSLYWYRQALGQGPEFLTYFNYEAQQDKSGLPNDRFSAERPEGSISTLTIQRTEQRDSAMYRCASSLASWSVGTQYFGPGTRLTVL.

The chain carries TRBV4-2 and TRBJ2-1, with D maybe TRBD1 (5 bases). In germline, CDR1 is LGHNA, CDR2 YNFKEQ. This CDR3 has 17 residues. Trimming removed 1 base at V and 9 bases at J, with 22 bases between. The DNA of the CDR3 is TGTGCCAGCAGCCAAGTCCCCCCCGACAGTGTCCTCGGTGAGCAGTTCTTC. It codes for CASSQVPPDSVLGEQFF.

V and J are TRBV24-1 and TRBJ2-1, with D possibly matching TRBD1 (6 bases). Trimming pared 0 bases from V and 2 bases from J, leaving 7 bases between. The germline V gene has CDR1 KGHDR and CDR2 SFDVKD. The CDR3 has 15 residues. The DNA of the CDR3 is TGTGCCACCAGTGATTTGAGGGACACCTACAATGAGCAGTTCTTC. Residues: CATSDLRDTYNEQFF.

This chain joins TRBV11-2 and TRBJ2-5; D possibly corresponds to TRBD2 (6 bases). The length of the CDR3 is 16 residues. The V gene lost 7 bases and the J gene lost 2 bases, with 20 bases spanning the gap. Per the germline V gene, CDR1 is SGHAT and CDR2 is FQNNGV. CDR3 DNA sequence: TGTGCCAGCACCCCCGGAGCGAGCGGGCGGCAAGAGACCCAGTACTTC. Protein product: CASTPGASGRQETQYF.

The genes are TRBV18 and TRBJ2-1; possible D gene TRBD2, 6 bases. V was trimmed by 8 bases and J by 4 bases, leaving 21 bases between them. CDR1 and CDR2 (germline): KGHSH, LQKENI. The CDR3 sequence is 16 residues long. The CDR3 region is CASAQRESSTYNEQFF. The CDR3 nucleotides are TGTGCCAGCGCCCAACGGGAGAGCTCCACGTACAATGAGCAGTTCTTC. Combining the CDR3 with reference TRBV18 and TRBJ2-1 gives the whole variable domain NAGVMQNPRHLVRRRGQEARLRCSPMKGHSHVYWYRQLPEEGLKFMVYLQKENIIDESGMPKERFSAEFPKEGPSILRIQQVVRGDSAAYFCASAQRESSTYNEQFFGPGTRLTVL.

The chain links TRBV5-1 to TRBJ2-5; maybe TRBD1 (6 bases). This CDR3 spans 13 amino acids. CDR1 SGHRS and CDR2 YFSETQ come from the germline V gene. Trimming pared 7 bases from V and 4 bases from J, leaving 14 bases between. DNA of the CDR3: TGCGCCAGCGAATTACAGGGCCGAGAGACCCAGTACTTC. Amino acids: CASELQGRETQYF. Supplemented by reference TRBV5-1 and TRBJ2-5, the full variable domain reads KAGVTQTPRYLIKTRGQQVTLSCSPISGHRSVSWYQQTPGQGLQFLFEYFSETQRNKGNFPGRFSGRQFSNSRSEMNVSTLELGDSALYLCASELQGRETQYFGPGTRLLVL.

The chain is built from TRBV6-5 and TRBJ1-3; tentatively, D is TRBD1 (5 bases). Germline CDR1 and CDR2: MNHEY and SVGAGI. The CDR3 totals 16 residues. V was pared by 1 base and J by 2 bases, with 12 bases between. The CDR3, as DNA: TGTGCCAGCAGTTACTACCCAGCGGGGGCTGGAAACACCATATATTTT. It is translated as CASSYYPAGAGNTIYF.

The CDR3, as DNA: TGTGCCAGTAGTGGGGGGACACTAGATACGCAGTATTTT. It codes for CASSGGTLDTQYF. This rearrangement joins TRBV19 to TRBJ2-3; D could derive from TRBD1 or TRBD2 (6 bases each). This CDR3 spans 13 amino acids. Trimming took 5 bases from V and 5 from J, leaving 11 bases between them. CDR1 LNHDA and CDR2 SQIVND come from the germline V gene (reference sequence).

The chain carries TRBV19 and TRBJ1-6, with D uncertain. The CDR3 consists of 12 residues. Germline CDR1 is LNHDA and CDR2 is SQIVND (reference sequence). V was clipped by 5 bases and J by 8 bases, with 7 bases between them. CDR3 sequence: CASSQRDSPLHF. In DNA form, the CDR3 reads TGTGCCAGTAGTCAACGAGATTCACCCCTCCACTTT.

CDR3 coding DNA: TGTGCCAGCACCCAGACTATTAACACCGGGGAGCTGTTTTTT. It translates to CASTQTINTGELFF. The genes are TRBV2 and TRBJ2-2, with D maybe TRBD2 (5 bases). Germline values: CDR1 SNHLY, CDR2 FYNNEI. With 7 bases removed from V and 2 bases from J, the gap between germline ends came to 11 bases. This CDR3 has 14 residues.

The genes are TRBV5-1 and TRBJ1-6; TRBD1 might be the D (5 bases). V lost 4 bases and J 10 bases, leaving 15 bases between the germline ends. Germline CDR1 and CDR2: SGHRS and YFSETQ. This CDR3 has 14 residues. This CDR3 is CASSPGLRNSPLHF. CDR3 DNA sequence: TGCGCCAGCAGCCCGGGACTCAGAAACTCACCCCTCCACTTT.